A single sample is the source of the 18 T cell receptor beta chains below, sequenced in a study of cytomegalovirus exposure and HLA in healthy donors. Clones were read by immunoSEQ multiplex PCR, and TCRdb kept only the in-frame ones, dropping some. This table holds 100,000 to 150,000 clones, more than 95% found once. Sequenced sample: PBMCs. The receptors derive from a man between 18 and 29 years old in good health and CMV-seronegative.

V usage is TRBV5-1 and J usage is TRBJ2-3; possible D gene TRBD2, 6 bases. V was clipped by 2 bases and J by 5 bases, with 9 bases between them. Per germline, CDR1 SGHRS and CDR2 YFSETQ. This CDR3 has 13 amino acids. The DNA of the CDR3 is TGCGCCAGCAGCTTTGGGACTGGAGATACGCAGTATTTT. It specifies CASSFGTGDTQYF. The full variable domain, its missing parts supplied by reference TRBV5-1 and TRBJ2-3, is KAGVTQTPRYLIKTRGQQVTLSCSPISGHRSVSWYQQTPGQGLQFLFEYFSETQRNKGNFPGRFSGRQFSNSRSEMNVSTLELGDSALYLCASSFGTGDTQYFGPGTRLTVL.

The gene calls are TRBV5-4 and TRBJ2-6; 7 bases align to TRBD1. The CDR3 extends over 17 amino acids. Germline CDR1 reads SGHNT; CDR2 reads YYREEE (reference sequence). Germline trimming cut 1 base from V and 0 bases from J; bases unmatched to any gene: 4. Here the CDR3 DNA reads TGTGCCAGCAGCTTGCAGGGGGTCACCTCTGGGGCCAACGTCCTGACTTTC. Translated, it gives CASSLQGVTSGANVLTF.

This CDR3 reads CASSPGTGSDEQFF. DNA of the CDR3: TGTGCCAGCAGTCCCGGGACAGGGAGTGATGAGCAGTTCTTC. V gene TRBV6-6 combines with J gene TRBJ2-1; 9 bases map to TRBD1. The CDR3 consists of 14 residues. The germline CDR1 and CDR2 sequences are MNHNY and SVGAGI (reference sequence). J was trimmed by 8 bases and V by 5 bases; bases with no gene match: 7.

V is TRBV27 and J is TRBJ1-1; 7 bases are a match to TRBD1. There are 15 residues in the CDR3. Trimming took 8 bases from V and 3 from J; bases not matched to a gene: 12. CDR1 is MNHEY, CDR2 SMNVEV, per germline (reference sequence). CDR3 in amino acids: CASARDTGVHTEAFF. CDR3 coding DNA: TGTGCCAGCGCTAGGGACACAGGGGTCCACACTGAAGCTTTCTTT.

The chain has TRBV4-3 and TRBJ1-2; TRBD1 matches 8 bases. Germline CDR1 LGHNA, CDR2 YSLEER. The J segment lost 4 bases and the V segment lost 0 bases, leaving 7 bases of the junction unmatched. This CDR3 is built from 16 residues. DNA for the CDR3: TGCGCCAGCAGCCAAGATCCAGGGGGCAGACGCTATGGCTACACCTTC. Translating it yields CASSQDPGGRRYGYTF.

The chain uses TRBV30 and TRBJ2-3; 8 bases map to TRBD2. Trimming cost V 7 bases and J 5 bases; bases outside gene matches: 5. The CDR3 totals 12 residues. Germline loops: CDR1 GTSNPN, CDR2 SVGIG (reference sequence). CDR3 region: CASREAEDTQYF. DNA for the CDR3: TGTGCCTCGCGGGAGGCCGAAGATACGCAGTATTTT.

Here the CDR3 reads CASSLIGRGNNIQYF. In DNA, the CDR3 is TGTGCCAGCAGCTTAATAGGTAGAGGCAATAACATTCAGTACTTC. The rearrangement links TRBV7-9 to TRBJ2-4; no clear D gene. The V and J ends lost 2 bases and 7 bases respectively, with 15 bases between them. Germline V gene lookup returns CDR1 SEHNR and CDR2 FQNEAQ (reference sequence). The CDR3 sequence is 15 residues long.

J is TRBJ1-5 and V is TRBV30, with TRBD1 matching over 10 bases. Germline assignment: CDR1 GTSNPN and CDR2 SVGIG (reference sequence). CDR3 length equals 14 residues. With 0 bases clipped from V and 7 bases from J, the junction kept 3 bases outside the gene matches. CDR3 in amino acids: CAWSVGQGVQPQHF. The CDR3 DNA reads as TGTGCCTGGAGTGTAGGACAGGGGGTGCAGCCCCAGCATTTT.

This chain uses TRBV30 with TRBJ1-5, with D unresolved. V lost 1 base, J lost 3 bases, and 7 bases lay in between. This CDR3 is built from 13 residues. Germline values: CDR1 GTSNPN, CDR2 SVGIG (reference sequence). CDR3 DNA: TGTGCCTGGAGTGAGCATGACAATCAGCCCCAGCATTTT. Protein: CAWSEHDNQPQHF.

The chain links TRBV13 to TRBJ2-3; D possibly corresponds to TRBD1 (7 bases). Trimming pared 3 bases from V and 5 bases from J, leaving 15 bases between. The CDR3 totals 15 residues. Germline CDR1 is PRHDT and CDR2 is FYEKMQ (reference sequence). The CDR3 coding sequence is TGTGCCAGCAGCTTGACAGGGACTGAGGGAGATACGCAGTATTTT. Protein: CASSLTGTEGDTQYF.

This sequence joins TRBV5-5 and TRBJ2-7; D is perhaps TRBD2 (6 bases). From germline, CDR1 is SGHKS and CDR2 YYEKEE (reference sequence). This CDR3 spans 15 amino acids. The V end lost 6 bases, the J end lost 0 bases, and 16 bases lay between the germline ends. As DNA, the CDR3 is TGTGCCAGCATCCGGGGGTCAGTCGGCTCCTACGAGCAGTACTTC. As protein: CASIRGSVGSYEQYF. Looking up the rest from reference TRBV5-5 and TRBJ2-7 gives the full variable domain: DAGVTQSPTHLIKTRGQQVTLRCSPISGHKSVSWYQQVLGQGPQFIFQYYEKEERGRGNFPDRFSARQFPNYSSELNVNALLLGDSALYLCASIRGSVGSYEQYFGPGTRLTVT.

The chain links TRBV29-1 to TRBJ2-7; 7 positions agree with TRBD1. Germline V gives CDR1 SQVTM, CDR2 ANQGSEA. The V and J ends lost 6 bases and 2 bases, in that order; junction bases with no gene match: 10. This CDR3 contains 14 residues. The CDR3 here is CSVAEVQGPYEQYF. The CDR3 DNA is TGCAGCGTAGCCGAAGTACAGGGGCCCTACGAGCAGTACTTC.

A word on this clone: Germline and junction disagree at one end, which may indicate a read error. The rearrangement uses TRBV7-7 and TRBJ1-1; unclear D gene. There are 14 residues in the CDR3. Germline assignment: CDR1 SSHAT and CDR2 FNYEAQ (reference sequence). For the CDR3, the DNA is TGTGCTAGCAGCCCCCTTTTGGGAGGGACTGAAGCTTTCTTT. Protein: CASSPLLGGTEAFF.

J is TRBJ2-3 and V is TRBV9; 11 bases line up with TRBD2. Germline V CDR1 and CDR2: SGDLS, YYNGEE. The junction had 10 bases not matched to a gene; V was cut back by 0 bases and J by 7 bases. The CDR3 extends over 17 amino acids. The CDR3: CASSVVELAGVGHTQYF. The CDR3 bases are TGTGCCAGCAGCGTAGTAGAACTAGCGGGAGTTGGGCATACGCAGTATTTT.

The CDR3 DNA is TGCGCCAGCAGCCAAGTTTTAGGGGTTAGCACAGATACGCAGTATTTT. Protein product: CASSQVLGVSTDTQYF. The rearrangement links TRBV4-1 to TRBJ2-3; weak D call: TRBD1 (5 bases). The CDR3 consists of 16 residues. Germline CDR1 is MGHRA and CDR2 is YSYEKL. V was shortened by 1 base and J by 0 bases, with 11 bases between the two germline ends.

The V and J genes are TRBV5-1 and TRBJ2-7; 13 nucleotides agree with TRBD2. The CDR3 runs 17 residues. Germline V gene lookup returns CDR1 SGHRS and CDR2 YFSETQ. With V trimmed by 4 bases and J by 1 base, 8 bases remained unmatched. DNA for the CDR3: TGCGCCAGCAGCATCGGACTAGCGGGAGACCCTTCCTACGAGCAGTACTTC. It is translated as CASSIGLAGDPSYEQYF.

The chain links TRBV15 to TRBJ2-7; 7 nucleotides agree with TRBD2. Losses at the gene ends were 0 bases for V and 4 bases for J; bases not matched to a gene: 12. The CDR3 has 17 amino acids. The germline V gene encodes CDR1 LNHNV and CDR2 YYDKDF (reference sequence). CDR3: CATSRERRAGALYEQYF. In DNA form, the CDR3 reads TGTGCCACCAGCAGAGAACGGAGGGCGGGAGCGTTATACGAGCAGTACTTC. The full variable domain, its missing parts supplied by reference TRBV15 and TRBJ2-7, is DAMVIQNPRYQVTQFGKPVTLSCSQTLNHNVMYWYQQKSSQAPKLLFHYYDKDFNNEADTPDNFQSRRPNTSFCFLDIRSPGLGDTAMYLCATSRERRAGALYEQYFGPGTRLTVT.

The chain combines TRBV28 with TRBJ2-5; TRBD2 agrees at 7 bases. Germline V gene data show CDR1 as MDHEN and CDR2 as SYDVKM. The CDR3 is 15 residues long. V lost 2 bases and J lost 4; bases outside the gene matches: 7. CDR3 sequence reads: CASSLGQGGRETQYF. As DNA, the CDR3 is TGTGCCAGCAGTTTAGGTCAGGGAGGGAGAGAGACCCAGTACTTC.